The T cell receptor (beta chain) described here comes from a study of beta chain features in type 1 diabetes. Study-wide points: Patients and controls would be equally affected if PCR favored shorter templates. When Type 1 diabetes patients were examined, their TCRB CDR3s proved moderately but significantly shorter in all four CD4+ subsets.

The collection from each donor was one heparinised blood draw averaging roughly 100 mL. Central memory, naive, regulatory and stem cell-like memory CD4+ cells were sorted by CD45RO/CCR7/CD25/CD127/CD95/CD27. Purities over 98% were achieved in all sorted populations. J gave up 4 bases and V 4 bases, and 10 bases lay outside the gene matches. CDR1 is SGHNT and CDR2 is YYREEE in the germline V gene (reference sequence). There are 15 residues in the CDR3. This clone has a handful of counts. Antigen specificity is unknown. Sequencing targeted expressed TCRB transcripts, as all isolated RNA had been reverse transcribed. Only in-frame clones appear in the TCRdb table, and some are missing; sequencing was by immunoSEQ multiplex PCR. The sample lists around 250,000 clones, about a fifth occurring once.

Sequenced material: naive CD4+ T cells from blood. The chain is built from TRBV5-4 and TRBJ1-2; 7 nucleotides agree with TRBD1. The origin of this receptor is a woman in her 40s with type 1 diabetes. CDR3 nucleotide sequence: TGTGCCAGCAGCGACCAGAGGGACAGCCGCTATGGCTACACCTTC. This sequence encodes CASSDQRDSRYGYTF.